This passage covers 27 T cell receptor beta chains from one sample sequenced in a study of blood T cell repertoires in COVID-19. The protocol was immunoSEQ multiplex PCR, while the TCRdb copy is restricted to in-frame clones and leaves out a portion. The profile shows approximately 170,000 clones, approximately 82% of them singletons. The sequenced sample consisted of peripheral blood. Receptor source: an elderly woman with active or convalescent COVID-19.

V is TRBV15 and J is TRBJ2-5; 7 nucleotides agree with TRBD1. Germline V gene sequence: CDR1 LNHNV, CDR2 YYDKDF (reference sequence). This CDR3 has 15 residues. V lost 5 bases, J lost 4 bases, and 10 bases stayed unmatched. The CDR3 sequence is CATSDDREISETQYF. The CDR3 DNA reads TGTGCCACCAGCGACGACAGGGAGATATCAGAGACCCAGTACTTC.

This chain links TRBV5-1 with TRBJ1-2; TRBD1 agrees at 7 bases. This CDR3 contains 17 residues. Germline loops: CDR1 SGHRS, CDR2 YFSETQ. V lost 3 bases and J lost 6; bases outside the gene matches: 17. CDR3 amino acids: CASSSISRQGVRDGYTF. The CDR3 coding sequence is TGCGCCAGCAGCTCGATATCAAGACAGGGAGTACGCGATGGCTACACCTTC.

The chain employs TRBV10-1 and TRBJ1-5, with TRBD1 matching 9 bases. After removal of 5 bases from V and 5 bases from J, the junction contained 7 bases not matched to a gene. Germline CDR1 reads WNHNN; CDR2 reads SYGVQD (reference sequence). The CDR3 loop spans 15 amino acids. The chain's CDR3 is CASSRQGGMDQPQHF. The CDR3 DNA follows: TGCGCCAGCAGTCGACAGGGGGGAATGGATCAGCCCCAGCATTTT.

The J gene is TRBJ2-7, the V gene TRBV5-4; 8 bases line up with TRBD2. Germline assignment: CDR1 SGHNT and CDR2 YYREEE (reference sequence). The CDR3 is 16 amino acids. Trimming removed 3 bases from V and 2 bases from J; junction bases left unmatched: 10. CDR3 protein: CASSSPTSGLAYEQYF. In DNA, the CDR3 is TGTGCCAGCAGCTCACCAACTAGCGGTCTTGCCTACGAGCAGTACTTC. Full variable domain (outside the CDR3, taken from reference TRBV5-4 and TRBJ2-7): ETGVTQSPTHLIKTRGQQVTLRCSSQSGHNTVSWYQQALGQGPQFIFQYYREEENGRGNFPPRFSGLQFPNYSSELNVNALELDDSALYLCASSSPTSGLAYEQYFGPGTRLTVT.

The sample holds one count of this clone. J is TRBJ2-1 and V is TRBV19, with TRBD1 as a possible D gene (6 bases). V lost 6 bases and J 3 bases, leaving 9 bases between the germline ends. The CDR3 sequence is 13 residues long. Germline V gene lookup returns CDR1 LNHDA and CDR2 SQIVND (reference sequence). The CDR3 loop is CASSRTVYNEQFF. In DNA form, the CDR3 reads TGTGCCAGTAGCAGGACAGTCTACAATGAGCAGTTCTTC.

The chain links TRBV11-2 to TRBJ1-2, with TRBD1 matching over 7 bases. The J segment lost 0 bases and the V segment lost 7 bases, leaving 11 bases of the junction unmatched. CDR3 length: 16 amino acids. From germline, CDR1 is SGHAT and CDR2 FQNNGV. CDR3 amino acids: CASTGDSWGANYGYTF. DNA of the CDR3: TGTGCCAGCACGGGGGACAGCTGGGGAGCTAACTATGGCTACACCTTC.

The chain uses TRBV6-2 or TRBV6-3 and TRBJ2-2; the D gene is possibly TRBD2 (5 bases). The V gene's germline CDR1 is MNHEY and CDR2 SVGEGT. The CDR3 length is 15 residues. Trimming shortened V by 6 bases and J by 0 bases, and 11 bases separated the two germline ends. In nucleotides, the CDR3 is TGTGCCAGCAGCCCGGCGGAGGCGAACACCGGGGAGCTGTTTTTT. It encodes CASSPAEANTGELFF.

The rearrangement joins TRBV28 to TRBJ1-5, with D possibly TRBD1 on 6 matching bases. Germline V lookup: CDR1 MDHEN, CDR2 SYDVKM. The CDR3 consists of 13 residues. Trimming stripped 8 bases from V and 6 bases from J, with 14 bases between. Here the CDR3 reads CASSDSQIQPQHF. Written as DNA, the CDR3 is TGTGCCAGCTCGGACAGCCAGATTCAGCCCCAGCATTTT.

The chain joins TRBV28 to TRBJ1-3, with unresolved D. Germline lookup yields CDR1 MDHEN and CDR2 SYDVKM. V was trimmed by 2 bases and J by 3 bases, leaving 8 bases between them. This CDR3 spans 14 amino acids. CDR3 residues: CASSLMSNGNTIYF. CDR3 nucleotide sequence: TGTGCCAGCAGTTTAATGAGTAATGGAAACACCATATATTTT.

CDR3 bases: TGCGCCAGCAGCTTTCAGGGGAGAAATGAAAAACTGTTTTTT. Protein product: CASSFQGRNEKLFF. The chain combines TRBV5-1 with TRBJ1-4, with a possible D match to TRBD1 (6 bases). V was cut by 2 bases and J by 5 bases, with 10 bases left in between. This CDR3 is 14 amino acids long. Germline V gene sequence: CDR1 SGHRS, CDR2 YFSETQ.

The chain has TRBV9 and TRBJ2-7; perhaps TRBD1 as D (6 bases). Trimming stripped 0 bases from V and 3 bases from J, with 13 bases between. CDR1 is SGDLS and CDR2 is YYNGEE in the germline V gene. CDR3 length equals 15 residues. The CDR3 region is CASSVGWQGNYEQYF. CDR3 nucleotide sequence: TGTGCCAGCAGCGTAGGATGGCAGGGGAACTACGAGCAGTACTTC.

As to this clone: Relative to the germline gene, one junction end is altered; a read error may explain this. The chain joins TRBV19 to TRBJ1-2; D not certain. Germline V gene lookup returns CDR1 LNHDA and CDR2 SQIVND (reference sequence). This CDR3 region has 13 residues. The CDR3 protein is CASSVEGNYGYTF. In DNA form, the CDR3 reads TGTGCCAGTAGTGTAGAGGGCAACTATGGCTACACCTTC. Using reference TRBV19 and TRBJ1-2 for the parts outside the CDR3, the full variable domain is DGGITQSPKYLFRKEGQNVTLSCEQNLNHDAMYWYRQDPGQGLRLIYYSQIVNDFQKGDIAEGYSVSREKKESFPLTVTSAQKNPTAFYLCASSVEGNYGYTFGSGTRLTVV.

This sequence joins TRBV25-1 and TRBJ2-3, with TRBD1 matching over 9 bases. CDR3 length: 15 residues. Germline-derived CDR1 and CDR2 are MGHDK and SYGVNS. The V and J ends lost 3 bases and 4 bases, in that order; junction bases with no gene match: 5. CDR3 protein: CASSDRDRVSDTQYF. The DNA for the CDR3 is TGTGCCAGCAGTGACCGGGACAGGGTATCAGATACGCAGTATTTT.

J is TRBJ2-7 and V is TRBV14; 15 bases map to TRBD2. The CDR3 contains 15 residues. CDR1 and CDR2 (germline): SGHDN, FVKESK. V shed 4 bases, J shed 4 bases, and the junction held 2 bases outside the gene matches. The CDR3 region has the DNA TGTGCCAGCAGCCCAGGACTAGCGGGAGGGTACGAGCAGTACTTC. This sequence encodes CASSPGLAGGYEQYF.

The rearrangement joins TRBV5-1 to TRBJ2-7; TRBD1 matches at 7 bases. The CDR3 is 16 amino acids. Germline V gene lookup returns CDR1 SGHRS and CDR2 YFSETQ. The ends lost 1 base at V and 0 bases at J; junction bases unmatched: 7. This chain's CDR3 is CASSLYPGQSSYEQYF. The CDR3 DNA reads TGCGCCAGCAGCTTGTATCCGGGACAGTCCTCCTACGAGCAGTACTTC.

This clone was observed a handful of times. The chain uses TRBV2 and TRBJ2-1, with D possibly being TRBD2 (5 bases). The CDR3 consists of 13 residues. V lost 3 bases, J lost 8 bases, and 11 bases lay in between. The germline gives CDR1 SNHLY, CDR2 FYNNEI. As DNA, the CDR3 is TGTGCCAGCAGTGACGGGATCGGGGATGAGCAGTTCTTC. Protein sequence: CASSDGIGDEQFF.

This clone occurred once. J is TRBJ2-7 and V is TRBV6-5; 9 bases align to TRBD1. This CDR3 region has 14 residues. V gave up 5 bases and J gave up 4 bases; unmatched junction bases: 6. Germline V gives CDR1 MNHEY, CDR2 SVGAGI. CDR3: CASSMTGQGYEQYF. DNA of the CDR3: TGTGCCAGCAGTATGACAGGACAGGGGTACGAGCAGTACTTC.

The V and J genes are TRBV5-1 and TRBJ1-4, with TRBD1 as a possible D gene (6 bases). The V and J ends lost 4 bases and 3 bases respectively, with 10 bases between them. The CDR3 length is 14 residues. Looked up from germline, CDR1 is SGHRS and CDR2 is YFSETQ. The CDR3 DNA reads as TGCGCCAGCAGCACACAGGGATCTAATGAAAAACTGTTTTTT. It translates to CASSTQGSNEKLFF. Drawing the rest from reference TRBV5-1 and TRBJ1-4, the complete variable domain is KAGVTQTPRYLIKTRGQQVTLSCSPISGHRSVSWYQQTPGQGLQFLFEYFSETQRNKGNFPGRFSGRQFSNSRSEMNVSTLELGDSALYLCASSTQGSNEKLFFGSGTQLSVL.

A single count supports this clone. This chain connects TRBV7-8 to TRBJ1-1; 8 bases map to TRBD1. This CDR3 comprises 16 residues. J lost 0 bases, V lost 5 bases, and 8 bases had no gene match. The germline V gene has CDR1 SGHVS and CDR2 FQNEAQ. The CDR3 here is CASSVTGGLMNTEAFF. The CDR3 coding sequence is TGTGCCAGCAGCGTTACAGGGGGGTTGATGAACACTGAAGCTTTCTTT.

This sequence joins TRBV28 and TRBJ1-4; D unclear. V lost 6 bases and J 7 bases, leaving 12 bases between the germline ends. Germline V gives CDR1 MDHEN, CDR2 SYDVKM. This CDR3 has 13 residues. CDR3 nucleotides: TGTGCCAGCAGCCGGCTGACTCTTGAAAAACTGTTTTTT. Protein: CASSRLTLEKLFF.

This sequence joins TRBV19 and TRBJ2-1; 10 bases fit TRBD2. Trimming took 4 bases from V and 9 from J; bases not matched to a gene: 3. CDR1 LNHDA and CDR2 SQIVND come from the germline V gene (reference sequence). This CDR3 spans 13 amino acids. The CDR3 spells CASSSSGRSEQFF. The CDR3 region has the DNA TGTGCCAGTAGTAGTAGCGGGAGGAGTGAGCAGTTCTTC.

The chain uses TRBV5-8 and TRBJ1-1, with D unclear. With 5 bases removed from V and 1 base from J, the gap between germline ends came to 12 bases. Germline-derived CDR1 and CDR2 are SGHTS and YDEGEE. CDR3 size: 14 residues. The CDR3 coding sequence is TGTGCCAGCAGTAATTATATCCCGAACACTGAAGCTTTCTTT. As protein: CASSNYIPNTEAFF.

The V gene is TRBV9, the J gene TRBJ2-2; TRBD2 agrees at 14 bases. Losses at the gene ends were 1 base for V and 5 bases for J; bases not matched to a gene: 4. Germline CDR1 is SGDLS and CDR2 is YYNGEE. This CDR3 spans 17 amino acids. CDR3 bases: TGTGCCAGCAGCGTACAGGGACTAGCGGGAGCGACCGGGGAGCTGTTTTTT. Protein sequence: CASSVQGLAGATGELFF.

The chain has TRBV5-6 and TRBJ2-5; TRBD1 agrees at 7 bases. The ends lost 5 bases at V and 1 base at J; junction bases unmatched: 8. Germline lookup yields CDR1 SGHDT and CDR2 YYEEEE. The length of the CDR3 is 15 residues. The CDR3 DNA follows: TGTGCCAGCAGAGGCCCCGGGACAGCCCAAGAGACCCAGTACTTC. Its protein is CASRGPGTAQETQYF.

J is TRBJ2-7 and V is TRBV3-1 (or the pseudogene TRBV3-2); the match to TRBD2 covers 8 bases. The CDR3 runs to 13 residues. With V trimmed by 4 bases and J by 7 bases, 6 bases remained unmatched. Germline V gives CDR1 LGHDT, CDR2 YNNKEL (reference sequence). Here the CDR3 reads CASSLAGWDEQYF. CDR3 in DNA: TGTGCCAGCAGCCTAGCGGGGTGGGATGAGCAGTACTTC.

This clone was seen once. This chain connects TRBV28 to TRBJ1-5, with 12 bases aligning to TRBD1. Looked up from germline, CDR1 is MDHEN and CDR2 is SYDVKM. V was clipped by 5 bases and J by 5 bases; unmatched bases: 7. This CDR3 contains 16 residues. The CDR3 bases are TGTGCCAGCAGTACACCCGGGACAGGGGGCCATCAGCCCCAGCATTTT. The encoded protein is CASSTPGTGGHQPQHF. Variable domain in full (rest from reference TRBV28 and TRBJ1-5): DVKVTQSSRYLVKRTGEKVFLECVQDMDHENMFWYRQDPGLGLRLIYFSYDVKMKEKGDIPEGYSVSREKKERFSLILESASTNQTSMYLCASSTPGTGGHQPQHFGDGTRLSIL.

The V call is TRBV10-1, the J call TRBJ2-2; tentatively, D is TRBD1 (5 bases). The germline CDR1 and CDR2 sequences are WNHNN and SYGVQD (reference sequence). The CDR3 is 14 amino acids. V was shortened by 6 bases and J by 1 base, with 9 bases between the two germline ends. CDR3 sequence (DNA): TGCGCCAGCAGAGCAGGGCAGAACACCGGGGAGCTGTTTTTT. Amino acids: CASRAGQNTGELFF.